These 30 T cell receptor beta chains came from one sample sequenced in a study of T cells in Graves' hyperthyroidism and ophthalmopathy. RNA transcripts served as the template for amplifying TCR beta CDR3 regions. When the TCR CDR3 underwent first-round RT-PCR, the HTBI primer set was used. In TCRdb, the multiplex PCR reads were re-called with MiXCR into one record per CDR3 protein. Here the sample spans fewer than 650,000 distinct CDR3 sequences, less than 15% being singletons. Specimen: blood. These receptors were taken from a woman aged 40 to 50 with Graves' hyperthyroidism.

This clonotype was seen only a few times. This sequence joins TRBV20-1 and TRBJ1-4, with D unclear. The V gene's germline CDR1 is DFQATT and CDR2 SNEGSKA (reference sequence). The V end was cut by 1 base, the J end by 0 bases, with 9 bases between. The CDR3 is 15 residues long. In nucleotides, the CDR3 is TGCAGTGCTAGAGTTCTGGTTGCAACTAATGAAAAACTGTTTTTT. It yields the protein CSARVLVATNEKLFF.

The genes are TRBV6-2 or TRBV6-3 and TRBJ2-1, with TRBD2 identical over 8 bases. The CDR3 runs to 14 residues. The ends lost 8 bases at V and 3 bases at J; junction bases unmatched: 6. Per the germline V gene, CDR1 is MNHEY and CDR2 is SVGEGT. The CDR3: CASLGLAGYNEQFF. DNA for the CDR3: TGTGCCAGCTTGGGTCTAGCGGGCTACAATGAGCAGTTCTTC.

The V and J genes are TRBV11-3 and TRBJ2-5; 11 bases match TRBD1. The CDR3 has 17 residues. V was pared by 5 bases and J by 5 bases, with 13 bases of the junction left unmatched. The germline CDR1 and CDR2 sequences are SGHNT and YENEEA. CDR3 amino acids: CASSHLGQGDTGETQYF. The CDR3 nucleotides are TGTGCCAGCAGCCACCTGGGACAGGGGGATACCGGGGAGACCCAGTACTTC. Full variable domain (outside the CDR3, taken from reference TRBV11-3 and TRBJ2-5): EAGVVQSPRYKIIEKKQPVAFWCNPISGHNTLYWYLQNLGQGPELLIRYENEEAVDDSQLPKDRFSAERLKGVDSTLKIQPAELGDSAVYLCASSHLGQGDTGETQYFGPGTRLLVL.

There are many counts of this clonotype. The chain employs TRBV5-1 and TRBJ2-1; no clear D gene. V was cut by 3 bases and J by 9 bases, with 7 bases left in between. Germline V CDR1 and CDR2: SGHRS, YFSETQ. The CDR3 spans 11 residues. CDR3: CASSSNFEQFF. The CDR3 coding sequence is TGCGCCAGCAGCTCCAACTTTGAGCAGTTCTTC.

This clonotype has ten or more counts. V is TRBV27 and J is TRBJ2-3; 11 nucleotides line up with TRBD2. This CDR3 spans 17 amino acids. Trimming took 5 bases from V and 3 from J; bases not matched to a gene: 10. Germline V gene lookup returns CDR1 MNHEY and CDR2 SMNVEV (reference sequence). The CDR3 loop reads CASSPGASGRSTDTQYF. The DNA of the CDR3 is TGTGCCAGCAGTCCAGGGGCTAGCGGGAGGTCGACAGATACGCAGTATTTT.

The rearrangement joins TRBV6-6 to TRBJ2-3, with D unclear. Germline assignment: CDR1 MNHNY and CDR2 SVGAGI (reference sequence). Trimming cost V 0 bases and J 4 bases, with 8 bases left between them. The CDR3 length is 14 residues. The CDR3 DNA reads TGTGCCAGCAGTTACTCGAGAACCCCAGATACGCAGTATTTT. Translated: CASSYSRTPDTQYF.

This clonotype was recorded at least ten times. This rearrangement joins TRBV27 to TRBJ1-1; no firm D call. Germline V lookup: CDR1 MNHEY, CDR2 SMNVEV (reference sequence). V gave up 2 bases and J gave up 4 bases, with 14 bases separating them. The CDR3 has 15 residues. The CDR3 DNA reads as TGTGCCAGCAGTTTAAGTACCTTATTGAGCACTGAAGCTTTCTTT. Translated: CASSLSTLLSTEAFF.

The chain combines TRBV7-2 with TRBJ2-5, with no clear D. Per germline, CDR1 SGHTA and CDR2 FQGNSA. Deletions cut 3 bases from V and 1 base from J, with 9 bases between. The length of the CDR3 is 14 residues. CDR3 DNA: TGTGCCAGCAGCTTCAGGCGCTTCCAAGAGACCCAGTACTTC. Residues: CASSFRRFQETQYF.

V is TRBV10-3 and J is TRBJ1-1, with no clear D. The V gene lost 6 bases and the J gene lost 2 bases, with 10 bases spanning the gap. The CDR3 length is 13 residues. CDR1 and CDR2 from the germline V gene are ENHRY and SYGVKD. The CDR3 DNA sequence: TGTGCCATCAGCGCTCAGATTAACACTGAAGCTTTCTTT. It codes for CAISAQINTEAFF.

This clonotype was observed a single time. The chain links TRBV7-9 to TRBJ1-1, with D unclear. This CDR3 is 14 amino acids long. Germline V CDR1 and CDR2: SEHNR, FQNEAQ (reference sequence). Trimming removed 5 bases from V and 6 bases from J, with 16 bases in between. The CDR3 loop is CASSPRPGVAEAFF. CDR3 nucleotides: TGTGCCAGCAGCCCTCGCCCCGGTGTTGCTGAAGCTTTCTTT.

There are many counts of this clonotype. V and J are TRBV30 and TRBJ1-2, with TRBD1 matching over 8 bases. The CDR3 extends over 16 amino acids. V was pared by 2 bases and J by 4 bases, with 12 bases of the junction left unmatched. The germline CDR1 and CDR2 sequences are GTSNPN and SVGIG (reference sequence). CDR3 DNA: TGTGCCTGGAGTAGGTTTGCAGGGGGCTTCGTCTATGGCTACACCTTC. Residues: CAWSRFAGGFVYGYTF.

V gene TRBV4-2 combines with J gene TRBJ2-3; a possible D gene is TRBD2 (6 bases). Germline lookup yields CDR1 LGHNA and CDR2 YNFKEQ. With 1 base removed from V and 1 base from J, the gap between germline ends came to 9 bases. The CDR3 loop spans 15 amino acids. The CDR3 here is CASSQALAGTDTQYF. The CDR3 bases are TGTGCCAGCAGCCAAGCACTAGCTGGCACAGATACGCAGTATTTT.

The chain couples TRBV13 to TRBJ2-5; tentatively, D is TRBD1 or TRBD2 (6 bases each). The CDR3 loop spans 13 amino acids. The ends were cut back, 5 bases at V and 3 bases at J, with 10 bases in the middle. Germline-derived CDR1 and CDR2 are PRHDT and FYEKMQ (reference sequence). In DNA, the CDR3 is TGTGCCAGCAGCGCAAGGGGGGAAGAGACCCAGTACTTC. As protein: CASSARGEETQYF.

This clonotype occurred many times. The chain combines TRBV2 with TRBJ2-2; 8 positions match TRBD2. The CDR3 extends over 16 amino acids. The V gene's germline CDR1 is SNHLY and CDR2 FYNNEI. The trim removed 4 bases at V and 4 bases at J, leaving 8 bases unmatched. CDR3 in DNA: TGTGCCAGCAGTGGAGGTCGGGAGGGCCTCACCGGGGAGCTGTTTTTT. It specifies CASSGGREGLTGELFF.

The sample holds many counts of this clonotype. The chain joins TRBV20-1 to TRBJ2-1, with 8 bases identical to TRBD2. The CDR3 spans 14 residues. From germline, CDR1 is DFQATT and CDR2 SNEGSKA (reference sequence). V trimming: 3 bases; J trimming: 3 bases; junction bases outside the gene matches: 4. The CDR3 here is CSASGGEIYNEQFF. CDR3 nucleotides: TGCAGTGCTAGCGGGGGGGAAATCTACAATGAGCAGTTCTTC.

This clonotype was counted at least ten times. This chain links TRBV27 with TRBJ2-7, with no clear D. The ends were cut back, 0 bases at V and 0 bases at J, with 12 bases in the middle. CDR3 length: 16 residues. The germline V gene encodes CDR1 MNHEY and CDR2 SMNVEV (reference sequence). The CDR3 loop reads CASSLSQPAHSYEQYF. CDR3 sequence (DNA): TGTGCCAGCAGTTTATCCCAACCGGCACACTCCTACGAGCAGTACTTC.

The table lists this clonotype with many counts. The rearrangement joins TRBV18 to TRBJ2-7, with D possibly being TRBD1 (6 bases). Per the germline V gene, CDR1 is KGHSH and CDR2 is LQKENI. V was pared by 2 bases and J by 5 bases, with 16 bases between. CDR3 length: 15 residues. CDR3 DNA sequence: TGTGCCAGCTCACCAAGGGGCAGGGGCAGGGACGAGCAGTACTTC. Translating it yields CASSPRGRGRDEQYF.

This clonotype came up many times. The J gene is TRBJ2-3, the V gene TRBV7-9, with 9 positions matching TRBD1. CDR3 length: 16 residues. J gave up 2 bases and V 5 bases, and 8 bases lay outside the gene matches. Germline values: CDR1 SEHNR, CDR2 FQNEAQ (reference sequence). For the CDR3, the DNA is TGTGCCAGCAGCCCTCCGGGACAGGGAATCACAGATACGCAGTATTTT. This gives the protein CASSPPGQGITDTQYF.

The rearrangement joins TRBV29-1 to TRBJ1-5; D is uncertain. CDR3 length equals 12 residues. V was shortened by 7 bases and J by 1 base, with 8 bases between the two germline ends. CDR1 is SQVTM and CDR2 is ANQGSEA in the germline V gene. In DNA, the CDR3 is TGCAGCGCGTACCCAAGCAATCAGCCCCAGCATTTT. Translation gives CSAYPSNQPQHF.

There are a few counts of this clonotype. The chain uses TRBV27 and TRBJ1-1, with D unclear. Germline-derived CDR1 and CDR2 are MNHEY and SMNVEV (reference sequence). Trimming took off 2 bases at V and 1 base at J, with 8 bases between the two ends. This CDR3 is built from 14 residues. The CDR3 is CASSLLRGNTEAFF. In DNA form, the CDR3 reads TGTGCCAGCAGTTTACTTCGGGGGAACACTGAAGCTTTCTTT.

This clonotype appeared many times. The chain recombines TRBV12-3 or TRBV12-4 with TRBJ1-1; 7 bases line up with TRBD1. This CDR3 has 10 amino acids. The V gene end was trimmed by 7 bases and the J gene end by 8 bases; junction bases not matched to a gene: 1. The chain's CDR3 is CASMTGEAFF. Here the CDR3 DNA reads TGTGCCAGCATGACAGGGGAAGCTTTCTTT.

The chain couples TRBV28 to TRBJ1-1, with TRBD1 matching over 10 bases. J was trimmed by 5 bases and V by 3 bases; bases with no gene match: 6. The CDR3 consists of 15 residues. CDR1 is MDHEN and CDR2 is SYDVKM in the germline V gene. As DNA, the CDR3 is TGTGCCAGCAGTTTGATCCGGACAGGGGGGACTGAAGCTTTCTTT. This translates into CASSLIRTGGTEAFF.

A few counts support this clonotype. The chain couples TRBV6-1 to TRBJ2-1; 10 nucleotides line up with TRBD2. The CDR3 has 14 residues. Germline assignment: CDR1 MNHNS and CDR2 SASEGT. V lost 4 bases, J lost 10 bases, and 7 bases stayed unmatched. CDR3 in amino acids: CASSALAGTSEQFF. CDR3 DNA sequence: TGTGCCAGCAGTGCACTAGCGGGAACGAGCGAGCAGTTCTTC.

In this sample, this clonotype turned up many times. The chain has TRBV12-3 or TRBV12-4 and TRBJ2-7; 14 bases are a match to TRBD2. CDR3 size: 16 residues. The V gene end was trimmed by 5 bases and the J gene end by 3 bases; junction bases not matched to a gene: 6. The CDR3 DNA sequence: TGTGCCAGCAGTCCCGGGACTAGCGGGAGTTTCTACGAGCAGTACTTC. As protein: CASSPGTSGSFYEQYF.

This clonotype showed up many times. The chain recombines TRBV27 with TRBJ2-2; D unclear. Between the trimmed V and J ends, which lost 6 bases and 4 bases, there was a span of 9 bases. Germline lookup yields CDR1 MNHEY and CDR2 SMNVEV (reference sequence). There are 13 residues in the CDR3. The CDR3 DNA is TGTGCCAGCAGAGGTCTTGGCACCGGGGAGCTGTTTTTT. Translating gives CASRGLGTGELFF.

About this clonotype: This clone may be a read error of a much larger clone one base away. The chain links TRBV28 to TRBJ2-7; 9 positions match TRBD1. In germline, CDR1 is MDHEN, CDR2 SYDVKM. The CDR3 totals 15 residues. The CDR3 DNA sequence: TGTGTCAGCAGCCGGGACAGGGACTTCTCCTACGAGCAGTACTTC. Protein sequence: CVSSRDRDFSYEQYF.

This clonotype was seen at least ten times. The rearrangement links TRBV7-9 to TRBJ1-1, with D unclear. V gave up 5 bases and J gave up 0 bases, with 10 bases separating them. Germline values: CDR1 SEHNR, CDR2 FQNEAQ (reference sequence). The CDR3 sequence is 14 residues long. CDR3 coding DNA: TGTGCCAGCAGCCCATCAGCCCTGAACACTGAAGCTTTCTTT. Translated: CASSPSALNTEAFF.

This clonotype came up a few times. The chain is built from TRBV7-9 and TRBJ2-1, with 9 bases aligning to TRBD2. V was clipped by 5 bases and J by 7 bases; unmatched bases: 12. This CDR3 comprises 16 residues. Per the germline V gene, CDR1 is SEHNR and CDR2 is FQNEAQ (reference sequence). The CDR3 DNA is TGTGCCAGCAGCCCCCCGTCGGCGGGAGGGAGGAATGAGCAGTTCTTC. Translation: CASSPPSAGGRNEQFF.

There are many counts of this clonotype. DNA of the CDR3: TGCGCCAGCAGCCTGGCCAGCATGAACACTGAAGCTTTCTTT. Its translation: CASSLASMNTEAFF. V and J are TRBV5-1 and TRBJ1-1; D unresolved. CDR1 and CDR2 (germline): SGHRS, YFSETQ. V lost 4 bases and J 0 bases, leaving 10 bases between the germline ends. CDR3 length: 14 amino acids.

This clonotype was detected only a few times. V and J are TRBV6-5 and TRBJ2-5; D is possibly TRBD1 (6 bases). CDR3 length: 14 amino acids. V was trimmed by 0 bases and J by 2 bases, leaving 7 bases between them. From germline, CDR1 is MNHEY and CDR2 SVGAGI. The CDR3, as DNA: TGTGCCAGCAGTTACTCCGGGACACAAGAGACCCAGTACTTC. Translated: CASSYSGTQETQYF.